A selection of T cell receptor beta chains follows, all from one sample in a study of graft-versus-host responses after intestinal transplantation. Their antigens remain unidentified. Only in-frame clones appear in the TCRdb table, and some are missing; sequencing was by immunoSEQ multiplex PCR. The sample contains roughly 97,000 clones, around 91% of which appear only once. The material sequenced was unstimulated CD4+ T cells sorted from spleen or lymph node cells, taken before transplant. These receptors came from a human donor who was the organ donor for an intestinal transplant. CDR3s include the opening cysteine and the closing phenylalanine or tryptophan. A D gene is named only where the DNA matches it firmly. Expanded clones get a size class; other rows say once, few or many, or leave the size out.

D: NA; size: NA; J: TRBJ1-6; V: TRBV7-3; CDR3: CASSAQGGRDSPLHF; DNA: TGTGCCAGCAGCGCCCAAGGGGGTCGGGATTCACCCCTCCACTTT
D: NA; size: NA; J: TRBJ2-5; V: TRBV5-6; CDR3: CASSLGPEETQYF; DNA: TGTGCCAGCAGCTTGGGCCCTGAGGAGACCCAGTACTTC
D: NA; size: NA; J: TRBJ1-2; V: TRBV5-1; CDR3: CASSSTSGDLGGYTF; DNA: TGCGCCAGCAGCTCTACGTCAGGGGATTTGGGGGGCTACACCTTC
D: TRBD1; size: NA; J: TRBJ1-2; V: TRBV6-6; CDR3: CASSLDRGRSGYTF; DNA: TGTGCCAGCAGTCTAGACAGGGGGCGATCTGGCTACACCTTC
D: TRBD1; size: NA; J: TRBJ2-1; V: TRBV29-1; CDR3: CSVLGQVEQFF; DNA: TGCAGCGTCCTTGGACAGGTTGAGCAGTTCTTC
D: TRBD1; size: NA; J: TRBJ1-2; V: TRBV18; CDR3: CASSPLGQGANYGYTF; DNA: TGTGCCAGCTCACCACTGGGGCAGGGGGCCAACTATGGCTACACCTTC
D: TRBD1; size: NA; J: TRBJ1-1; V: TRBV10-3; CDR3: CAISEFEQGANTEAFF; DNA: TGTGCCATCAGTGAGTTCGAACAGGGGGCGAACACTGAAGCTTTCTTT
D: NA; size: NA; J: TRBJ2-7; V: TRBV20-1; CDR3: CSAPQLDRRYF; DNA: TGCAGTGCTCCGCAGTTAGACAGGAGGTACTTC
D: NA; size: NA; J: TRBJ1-1; V: TRBV19; CDR3: CASSIRGNTEAFF; DNA: TGTGCCAGTAGTATTAGGGGGAACACTGAAGCTTTCTTT
D: NA; size: NA; J: TRBJ1-6; V: TRBV27; CDR3: CASSRTADNSPLHF; DNA: TGTGCCAGCAGTCGGACAGCCGATAATTCACCCCTCCACTTT
D: TRBD1; size: NA; J: TRBJ1-4; V: TRBV19; CDR3: CASREGTGQSFWVEKLFF; DNA: TGTGCCAGTCGAGAAGGGACAGGGCAAAGCTTTTGGGTTGAAAAACTGTTTTTT
D: NA; size: NA; J: TRBJ1-5; V: TRBV6-4; CDR3: CAAARPYSNQPQHF; DNA: TGTGCCGCCGCTAGACCTTATAGCAATCAGCCCCAGCATTTT
D: NA; size: NA; J: TRBJ1-1; V: TRBV19; CDR3: CASSSEPDRPNTEAFF; DNA: TGTGCCAGTAGTTCGGAGCCGGACAGACCGAACACTGAAGCTTTCTTT
D: NA; size: NA; J: TRBJ1-5; V: TRBV4-2; CDR3: CASSSLNGQPQHF; DNA: TGTGCCAGCAGCTCTCTAAATGGTCAGCCCCAGCATTTT
D: NA; size: once; J: TRBJ1-1; V: TRBV7-2; CDR3: CASSLRGDEAFF; DNA: TGTGCCAGCAGCTTGCGGGGAGATGAAGCTTTCTTT
D: TRBD1; size: NA; J: TRBJ1-5; V: TRBV10-3; CDR3: CAISAFPGGADQPQHF; DNA: TGTGCCATCAGTGCGTTTCCAGGGGGCGCGGATCAGCCCCAGCATTTT
D: NA; size: NA; J: TRBJ2-3; V: TRBV19; CDR3: CASSIDMRVTQYF; DNA: TGTGCCAGTAGTATAGATATGAGGGTCACGCAGTATTTT
D: TRBD2; size: NA; J: TRBJ2-1; V: TRBV29-1; CDR3: CSVGGGATYNEQFF; DNA: TGCAGCGTGGGCGGGGGGGCCACCTACAATGAGCAGTTCTTC
D: TRBD2; size: NA; J: TRBJ2-5; V: TRBV6-5; CDR3: CASSYTGLAGKTQYF; DNA: TGTGCCAGCAGTTACACAGGACTAGCGGGGAAGACCCAGTACTTC
D: NA; size: few; J: TRBJ1-6; V: TRBV6-1; CDR3: CASRAGPYNSPLHF; DNA: TGTGCCAGCAGGGCAGGTCCGTATAATTCACCCCTCCACTTT
D: TRBD2; size: NA; J: TRBJ2-3; V: TRBV4-2; CDR3: CASSQDQAGRTDTQYF; DNA: TGTGCCAGCAGCCAAGATCAAGCGGGGAGGACAGATACGCAGTATTTT
D: TRBD2; size: NA; J: TRBJ2-1; V: TRBV29-1; CDR3: CSVKPRLAEHNEQFF; DNA: TGCAGCGTTAAACCCCGACTAGCGGAACACAATGAGCAGTTCTTC
D: TRBD2; size: once; J: TRBJ2-1; V: TRBV7-3; CDR3: CASSLSGSSGVRGEQFF; DNA: TGTGCCAGCAGCTTAAGCGGGTCTAGCGGGGTGAGGGGTGAGCAGTTCTTC
D: NA; size: NA; J: TRBJ1-5; V: TRBV6-6; CDR3: CASTPGGGNWHF; DNA: TGTGCCAGCACCCCGGGGGGAGGCAATTGGCATTTT
D: NA; size: NA; J: TRBJ1-3; V: TRBV30; CDR3: CAWTGGNTIYF; DNA: TGTGCCTGGACCGGGGGAAACACCATATATTTT
D: NA; size: NA; J: TRBJ1-1; V: TRBV19; CDR3: CASSTGRGEAFF; DNA: TGTGCCAGTAGTACAGGACGGGGTGAAGCTTTCTTT
D: TRBD2; size: NA; J: TRBJ2-5; V: TRBV7-9; CDR3: CASSPGGGVETQYF; DNA: TGTGCCAGCAGCCCGGGGGGGGGCGTCGAGACCCAGTACTTC
D: NA; size: NA; J: TRBJ2-3; V: TRBV5-4; CDR3: CASSSSTDTQYF; DNA: TGTGCCAGCAGCTCAAGCACAGATACGCAGTATTTT
D: TRBD2; size: NA; J: TRBJ2-2; V: TRBV18; CDR3: CASSPRVAGMNTGELFF; DNA: TGTGCCAGCTCACCACGAGTAGCGGGAATGAACACCGGGGAGCTGTTTTTT
D: TRBD2; size: NA; J: TRBJ2-1; V: TRBV27; CDR3: CATSLPGLAGGLGEQFF; DNA: TGTGCCACCTCACTACCGGGACTAGCGGGGGGGCTTGGTGAGCAGTTCTTC
D: TRBD1; size: NA; J: TRBJ1-1; V: TRBV6-6; CDR3: CASSPDRVNTEAFF; DNA: TGTGCCAGCAGCCCCGACAGGGTGAACACTGAAGCTTTCTTT
D: NA; size: few; J: TRBJ2-7; V: TRBV5-6; CDR3: CASTFGLSYEQYF; DNA: TGTGCCAGCACCTTCGGACTGTCCTACGAGCAGTACTTC
D: TRBD1; size: NA; J: TRBJ2-4; V: TRBV5-1; CDR3: CASSLGQGADIQYF; DNA: TGCGCCAGCAGCCTCGGACAGGGGGCTGACATTCAGTACTTC
D: TRBD1; size: NA; J: TRBJ1-1; V: TRBV5-1; CDR3: CASRPTGMNTEAFF; DNA: TGCGCCAGCAGACCGACAGGGATGAACACTGAAGCTTTCTTT
D: NA; size: NA; J: TRBJ2-6; V: TRBV7-9; CDR3: CASSARRWGPGANVLTF; DNA: TGTGCCAGCAGCGCCCGACGGTGGGGGCCTGGGGCCAACGTCCTGACTTTC
D: TRBD2; size: NA; J: TRBJ2-7; V: TRBV6-5; CDR3: CASSYSSGGEQYF; DNA: TGTGCCAGCAGTTACTCTAGCGGGGGCGAGCAGTACTTC
D: TRBD2; size: NA; J: TRBJ2-3; V: TRBV4-2; CDR3: CASSQALRLAGGTDTQYF; DNA: TGTGCCAGCAGCCAAGCCCTCCGACTAGCGGGGGGCACAGATACGCAGTATTTT
D: TRBD1; size: NA; J: TRBJ1-5; V: TRBV28; CDR3: CASSTTGLYQPQHF; DNA: TGTGCCAGCAGTACGACAGGGCTTTATCAGCCCCAGCATTTT
D: TRBD2; size: NA; J: TRBJ2-3; V: TRBV15; CDR3: CATSIPGGSTDTQYF; DNA: TGTGCCACCAGCATCCCCGGGGGGAGCACAGATACGCAGTATTTT
D: TRBD2; size: NA; J: TRBJ2-1; V: TRBV4-1; CDR3: CASTNLAGEKTYNEQFF; DNA: TGCGCCAGCACAAACCTAGCGGGAGAGAAAACCTACAATGAGCAGTTCTTC
D: TRBD1; size: NA; J: TRBJ2-2; V: TRBV5-1; CDR3: CASSGQANTGELFF; DNA: TGCGCCAGCTCGGGACAGGCGAACACCGGGGAGCTGTTTTTT
D: NA; size: NA; J: TRBJ1-1; V: TRBV6-6; CDR3: CASSPPGNTEAFF; DNA: TGTGCCAGCAGTCCTCCAGGGAACACTGAAGCTTTCTTT
D: NA; size: NA; J: TRBJ2-2; V: TRBV5-1; CDR3: CASSLIGGANTGELFF; DNA: TGCGCCAGCAGCTTGATAGGGGGAGCGAACACCGGGGAGCTGTTTTTT
D: TRBD2; size: NA; J: TRBJ2-1; V: TRBV10-3; CDR3: CAIRGIRGGYNEQFF; DNA: TGTGCCATCAGGGGGATCCGCGGGGGATACAATGAGCAGTTCTTC
D: TRBD1; size: NA; J: TRBJ1-2; V: TRBV19; CDR3: CASSSDRGIIGYTF; DNA: TGTGCCAGTAGTAGCGACAGGGGAATTATTGGCTACACCTTC
D: NA; size: NA; J: TRBJ2-7; V: TRBV23-1; CDR3: CASSQSRLGLRSYEQYF; DNA: TGCGCCAGCAGTCAATCAAGGTTAGGACTTCGGAGCTACGAGCAGTACTTC
D: NA; size: NA; J: TRBJ1-1; V: TRBV10-3; CDR3: CAISVRGRGTEAFF; DNA: TGTGCCATCAGTGTCCGGGGTCGGGGCACTGAAGCTTTCTTT